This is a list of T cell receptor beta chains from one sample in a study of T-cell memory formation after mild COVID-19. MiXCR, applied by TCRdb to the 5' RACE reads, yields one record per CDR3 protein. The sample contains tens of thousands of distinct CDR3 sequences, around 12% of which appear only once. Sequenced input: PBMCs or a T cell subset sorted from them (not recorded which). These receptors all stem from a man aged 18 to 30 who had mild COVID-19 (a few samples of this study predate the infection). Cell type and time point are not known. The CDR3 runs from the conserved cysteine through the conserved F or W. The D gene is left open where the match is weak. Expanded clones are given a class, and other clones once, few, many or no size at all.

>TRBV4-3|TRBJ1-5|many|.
CASSQDRGQPQHF
TGCGCCAGCAGCCAAGATCGGGGACAGCCCCAGCATTTT
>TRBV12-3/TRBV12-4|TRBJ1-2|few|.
CASSLRAGYGYTF
TGTGCCAGCAGTTTAAGGGCCGGCTATGGCTACACCTTC
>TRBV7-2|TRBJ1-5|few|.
CASSRGRNQPQHF
TGTGCCAGCAGCAGGGGAAGGAATCAGCCCCAGCATTTT
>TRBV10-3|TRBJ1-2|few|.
CAISVTGDGYGYTF
TGTGCCATCAGTGTTACCGGGGACGGCTATGGCTACACCTTC
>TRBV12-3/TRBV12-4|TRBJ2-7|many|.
CASRRDSYEQYF
TGTGCCAGCAGGCGGGACTCCTACGAGCAGTACTTC
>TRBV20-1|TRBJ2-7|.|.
CSARPYRVRPYEQYF
TGCAGTGCTAGACCGTACAGGGTTCGCCCCTACGAGCAGTACTTC
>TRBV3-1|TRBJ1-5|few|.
CASSQGGGHQPQHF
TGTGCCAGCAGCCAAGGGGGAGGGCATCAGCCCCAGCATTTT
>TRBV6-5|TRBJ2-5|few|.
CASRTLRETQYF
TGTGCCAGCAGGACACTGAGAGAGACCCAGTACTTC
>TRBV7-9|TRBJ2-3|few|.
CASSPVGSASTDTQYF
TGTGCCAGCAGCCCAGTGGGATCGGCTAGCACAGATACGCAGTATTTT
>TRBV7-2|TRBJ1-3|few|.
CASSPSGNTIYF
TGTGCCAGCAGCCCCTCTGGAAACACCATATATTTT
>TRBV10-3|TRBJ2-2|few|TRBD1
CAIRPGTANTGELFF
TGTGCCATCAGGCCCGGGACAGCCAACACCGGGGAGCTGTTTTTT
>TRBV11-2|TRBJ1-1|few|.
CASSSWGTQNTEAFF
TGTGCCAGCAGCTCGTGGGGGACGCAGAACACTGAAGCTTTCTTT
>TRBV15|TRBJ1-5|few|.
CATSRDWGVASNQPQHF
TGTGCCACCAGCAGAGATTGGGGAGTGGCTAGCAATCAGCCCCAGCATTTT
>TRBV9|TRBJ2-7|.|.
CASSNRDEQYF
TGTGCCAGCTCGAACAGGGACGAGCAGTACTTC
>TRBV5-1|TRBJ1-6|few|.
CASSLLGRYNSPLHF
TGCGCCAGCAGCCTCCTTGGCAGGTATAATTCACCCCTCCACTTT
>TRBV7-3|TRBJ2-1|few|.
CASSSQGAGASYNEQFF
TGTGCCAGCAGTTCTCAGGGTGCGGGGGCTTCCTACAATGAGCAGTTCTTC
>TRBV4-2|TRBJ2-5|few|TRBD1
CASAQGQRGETQYF
TGTGCCAGCGCCCAGGGACAGAGGGGGGAGACCCAGTACTTC
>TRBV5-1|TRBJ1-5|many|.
CASSLTQNQPQHF
TGCGCCAGCAGCTTGACACAGAATCAGCCCCAGCATTTT
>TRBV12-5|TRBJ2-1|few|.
CASGLSYNEQFF
TGTGCTAGTGGTTTGAGTTACAATGAGCAGTTCTTC
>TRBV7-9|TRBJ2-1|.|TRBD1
CASSLARGTGGNEQFF
TGTGCCAGCAGCTTAGCGAGGGGGACAGGGGGCAATGAGCAGTTCTTC
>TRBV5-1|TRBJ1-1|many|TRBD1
CASSRTTGGGNTEAFF
TGCGCCAGCAGCCGAACGACAGGGGGGGGGAACACTGAAGCTTTCTTT
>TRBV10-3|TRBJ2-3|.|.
CAISESLARDTQYF
TGTGCCATCAGTGAGAGCCTAGCAAGGGATACGCAGTATTTT
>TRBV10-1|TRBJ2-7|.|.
CASSATLLLEQYF
TGCGCCAGCAGTGCCACCCTTCTCCTCGAGCAGTACTTC
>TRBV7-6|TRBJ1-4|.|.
CASSSSDRLNEKLFF
TGTGCCAGCAGCTCCTCAGACAGGCTGAATGAAAAACTGTTTTTT
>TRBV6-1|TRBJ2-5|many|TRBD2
CASSELAGGQETQYF
TGTGCCAGCAGTGAACTAGCGGGGGGGCAAGAGACCCAGTACTTC
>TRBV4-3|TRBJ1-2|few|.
CASSQGRRGSVNGYTF
TGCGCCAGCAGCCAAGGGCGGAGGGGGTCGGTGAATGGCTACACCTTC
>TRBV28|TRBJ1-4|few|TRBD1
CASSSLTGGNEKLFF
TGTGCCAGCAGTTCCCTGACAGGGGGAAATGAAAAACTGTTTTTT
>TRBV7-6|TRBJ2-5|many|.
CASSSRPRVETQYF
TGTGCCAGCAGCTCTCGACCCAGGGTCGAGACCCAGTACTTC
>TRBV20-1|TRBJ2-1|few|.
CSPYAPGPRLCVF
TGCAGTCCTTATGCTCCGGGCCCCAGGTTGTGTGTCTTC
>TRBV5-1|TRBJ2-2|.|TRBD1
CASSRQGLDTGELFF
TGCGCCAGCAGTCGACAGGGTCTGGACACCGGGGAGCTGTTTTTT
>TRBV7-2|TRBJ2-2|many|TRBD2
CASSVLAANTGELFF
TGTGCCAGCAGCGTACTAGCGGCGAACACCGGGGAGCTGTTTTTT
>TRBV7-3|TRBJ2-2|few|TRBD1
CASSSVRTGDPGELFF
TGTGCCAGCAGCTCTGTCCGGACAGGGGATCCCGGGGAGCTGTTTTTT
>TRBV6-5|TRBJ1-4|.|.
CASRPAANEKLFF
TGTGCCAGCCGACCCGCGGCTAATGAAAAACTGTTTTTT
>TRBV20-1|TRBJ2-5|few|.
CSAPTELDPQTQYF
TGCAGTGCTCCCACCGAACTGGACCCTCAGACCCAGTACTTC
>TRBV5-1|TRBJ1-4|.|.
CASSLDAASNEKLFF
TGCGCCAGCAGCTTAGACGCCGCCTCTAATGAAAAACTGTTTTTT
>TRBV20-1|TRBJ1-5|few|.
CSARGQINQPQHF
TGCAGTGCTAGAGGGCAGATCAATCAGCCCCAGCATTTT
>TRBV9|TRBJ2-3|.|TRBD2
CASSALAGVNTDTQYF
TGTGCCAGCAGCGCCCTAGCGGGGGTTAACACAGATACGCAGTATTTT
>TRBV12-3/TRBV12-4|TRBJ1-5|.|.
CASSLLPSDQPQHF
TGTGCCAGCAGTTTACTTCCGTCGGATCAGCCCCAGCATTTT
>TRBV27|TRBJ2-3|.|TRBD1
CASKGALGTDTQYF
TGTGCCAGCAAGGGGGCACTGGGCACAGATACGCAGTATTTT
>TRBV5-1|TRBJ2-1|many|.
CASSLGTVSYNEQFF
TGCGCCAGCAGCTTGGGGACGGTCTCCTACAATGAGCAGTTCTTC
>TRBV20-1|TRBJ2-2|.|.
CSAPGTSGELFF
TGCAGTGCCCCTGGGACCAGCGGGGAGCTGTTTTTT
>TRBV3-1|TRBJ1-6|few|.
CASSPRGGLSSYNSPLHF
TGTGCCAGCAGCCCCCGTGGGGGGTTGAGCTCCTATAATTCACCCCTCCACTTT
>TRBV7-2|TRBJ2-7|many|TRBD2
CASSLGTSAYEQYF
TGTGCCAGCAGCTTAGGGACTAGCGCCTACGAGCAGTACTTC
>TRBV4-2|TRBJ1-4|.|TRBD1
CASSQDGGTGNEKLFF
TGTGCCAGCAGCCAAGATGGAGGGACAGGGAATGAAAAACTGTTTTTT
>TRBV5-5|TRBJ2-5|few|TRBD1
CASSPLALTGGKTQYF
TGTGCCAGCAGCCCGTTAGCCCTGACAGGGGGAAAGACCCAGTACTTC
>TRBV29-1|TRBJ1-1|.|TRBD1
CSVEDVRDRAVNTEAFF
TGCAGCGTTGAGGACGTCCGGGACAGGGCCGTGAACACTGAAGCTTTCTTT
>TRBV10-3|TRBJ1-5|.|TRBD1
CAISGTGGLGNQPQHF
TGTGCCATCAGTGGGACAGGGGGCTTAGGCAATCAGCCCCAGCATTTT
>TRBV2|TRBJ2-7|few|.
CASSEYGARVEQYF
TGTGCCAGCAGTGAATATGGCGCTAGGGTCGAGCAGTACTTC
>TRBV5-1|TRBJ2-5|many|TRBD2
CASSPGTSGAQETQYF
TGCGCCAGCAGCCCCGGGACTAGCGGGGCCCAAGAGACCCAGTACTTC
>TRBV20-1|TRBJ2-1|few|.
CSAETNYNEQFF
TGCAGTGCGGAAACCAATTACAATGAGCAGTTCTTC
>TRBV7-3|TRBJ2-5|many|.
CASSQYFGETQYF
TGTGCCAGCAGCCAATACTTTGGGGAGACCCAGTACTTC